Below, one TCR beta chain is given with its context. Its antigen remains unidentified. This sample was included in a study of shared clonotypes between healthy human individuals. Findings and caveats of the study: It was the few donors that limited the genetic and exposure-history diversity represented.

The germline V and J ends were trimmed by 5 bases and 0 bases, with 13 bases remaining between them. This CDR3 contains 15 residues. Per germline, CDR1 SGHTA and CDR2 FQGNSA. TCRdb's table, derived via immunoSEQ multiplex PCR, lists solely in-frame clones and lacks some. The sample has about 470,000 clones, more than 75% seen once. The TCR comes from a woman between 35 and 50 years old in good health. Some clones in this sample may be carry-over from other donors' samples. This chain uses TRBV7-2 with TRBJ1-2; weak D call: TRBD1 (5 bases). The specimen was PBMCs. The CDR3 loop reads CASSLRGGSNYGYTF. In nucleotides, the CDR3 is TGTGCCAGCAGCCTGCGGGGGGGTTCTAACTATGGCTACACCTTC.